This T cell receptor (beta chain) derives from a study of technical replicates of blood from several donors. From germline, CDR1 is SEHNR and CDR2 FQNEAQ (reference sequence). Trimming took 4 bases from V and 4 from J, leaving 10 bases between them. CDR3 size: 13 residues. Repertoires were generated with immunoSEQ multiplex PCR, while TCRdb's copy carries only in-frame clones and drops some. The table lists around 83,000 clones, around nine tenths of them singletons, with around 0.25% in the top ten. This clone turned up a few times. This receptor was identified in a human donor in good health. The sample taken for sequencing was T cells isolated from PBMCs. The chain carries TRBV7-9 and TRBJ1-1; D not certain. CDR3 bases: TGTGCCAGCAGCTCGATGGTCAGCACTGAAGCTTTCTTT. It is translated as CASSSMVSTEAFF.